This T cell receptor beta chain was retrieved from a study of blood T cell repertoires in COVID-19. Study context: COVID-19 samples collected from the United States, Italy and Spain covered acute and convalescent phases.

In the original workflow: Reference gene primers were amplified, and this amplification served to estimate nucleated cell counts. Only in-frame clones appear in the TCRdb table, and some are missing; sequencing was by immunoSEQ multiplex PCR. V, J and clone size derive from that table, while D and trimming were established from the DNA sequence. This table has 180,000 or so clones, more than 75% appearing once. There are many counts of this clone. This specimen includes other DNA sequences encoding the same CDR3. This CDR3 spans 14 amino acids. Trimming at V came to 0 bases and at J to 5 bases, leaving 3 bases not matched to a gene. Germline V lookup: CDR1 MNHEY, CDR2 SVGEGT.

The source material was peripheral blood. The receptor comes from a woman aged 80 or over with acute or convalescent COVID-19. The chain couples TRBV6-2 or TRBV6-3 to TRBJ2-5, with 7 bases identical to TRBD2. The CDR3 sequence is CASSYSTSPETQYF. Here the CDR3 DNA reads TGTGCCAGCAGTTACTCGACTAGCCCGGAGACCCAGTACTTC.